These T cell receptor beta chains were read from a single sample in a study of identical twins. MiXCR, applied by TCRdb to the 5' RACE reads, yields one record per CDR3 protein. The profile shows about 790,000 distinct CDR3 sequences, roughly 18% of them singletons. The same sample was also studied in work on T cells expressing NK-cell markers.

Sample: PBMCs. These receptors all come from a woman between 18 and 29 years old in good health. The CDR3 runs from the conserved cysteine through the conserved F or W. Each record gives: clone size, V gene, D gene, J gene, CDR3 DNA, CDR3 protein. A D gene is named only where the DNA matches it firmly. The size field is filled for only some rows; it gives once, few, many or a size class.

size: -
V: TRBV6-5
D: -
J: TRBJ2-3
DNA: TGTGCCAGCAGTTATAGTCCCACGCCTCAGGGTACGCAGTATTTT
CDR3: CASSYSPTPQGTQYF

size: -
V: TRBV20-1
D: TRBD2
J: TRBJ2-3
DNA: TGCAGTGTGCCGGGAGGGTTCGCAGATACGCAGTATTTT
CDR3: CSVPGGFADTQYF

size: -
V: TRBV20-1
D: -
J: TRBJ2-3
DNA: TGCAGTGCTAGAGATGCGGGGCAGGGGCCCTCTCCTAATACGCAGTATTTT
CDR3: CSARDAGQGPSPNTQYF

size: few
V: TRBV20-1
D: -
J: TRBJ2-3
DNA: TGCAGTGCAAACGCTGTGAGCGGGCACACAGATACGCAGTATTTT
CDR3: CSANAVSGHTDTQYF

size: few
V: TRBV2
D: TRBD2
J: TRBJ2-7
DNA: TGTGCCAGCAGCTTGGGACTAGCGGGAGTTTCCGAGCAGTACTTC
CDR3: CASSLGLAGVSEQYF

size: -
V: TRBV20-1
D: TRBD1
J: TRBJ1-2
DNA: TGCAGTGCTAGAAGGCCAGGGGGCTTGACCTATGGCTACACCTTC
CDR3: CSARRPGGLTYGYTF

size: -
V: TRBV7-9
D: -
J: TRBJ1-2
DNA: TGTGCCAGCAGCTCGCCTTGGGGTGGGCACGGCTACACCTTC
CDR3: CASSSPWGGHGYTF

size: few
V: TRBV20-1
D: TRBD2
J: TRBJ2-1
DNA: TGCAGTGCCACAGGTGGCGGGAGGTCCCGGTTGGACAATGAGCAGTTCTTC
CDR3: CSATGGGRSRLDNEQFF

size: -
V: TRBV7-9
D: TRBD1
J: TRBJ2-7
DNA: TGTGCCAGCAGCCGAACCGGACAGGCCTACGAGCAGTACTTC
CDR3: CASSRTGQAYEQYF

size: few
V: TRBV20-1
D: -
J: TRBJ1-1
DNA: TGCAGTGCTCGACAAAATTGGGACGGAAGGTCTGGCACTGAAGCTTTCTTT
CDR3: CSARQNWDGRSGTEAFF

size: few
V: TRBV4-3
D: TRBD2
J: TRBJ2-3
DNA: TGCGCCAGCAGCCAAGAAGTAACGGGAGGGGGAGATACGCAGTATTTT
CDR3: CASSQEVTGGGDTQYF

size: -
V: TRBV7-2
D: TRBD1
J: TRBJ1-5
DNA: TGTGCCAGCAGCGCGGACAGGGCGCGCCAGCCCCAGCATTTT
CDR3: CASSADRARQPQHF

size: -
V: TRBV10-3
D: -
J: TRBJ1-2
DNA: TGTGCCATCAGTGGATTTGGGGGAACAAACTATGGCTACACCTTC
CDR3: CAISGFGGTNYGYTF

size: -
V: TRBV7-6
D: -
J: TRBJ1-2
DNA: TGTGCCAGCAGCTTAGAACAGGAATCTCGCTACACCTTC
CDR3: CASSLEQESRYTF

size: few
V: TRBV2
D: -
J: TRBJ1-1
DNA: TGTGCCAGCAGGTACACTGAAGCTTTCTTT
CDR3: CASRYTEAFF

size: few
V: TRBV29-1
D: -
J: TRBJ1-1
DNA: TGCAGCGCCGAATTGGGACGGAGGAACACTGAAGCTTTCTTT
CDR3: CSAELGRRNTEAFF

size: -
V: TRBV6-5
D: TRBD1
J: TRBJ1-2
DNA: TGTGCCAGCAGTTACCCCGACAGGGGGGCTAACTATGGCTACACCTTC
CDR3: CASSYPDRGANYGYTF

size: few
V: TRBV9
D: TRBD2
J: TRBJ2-1
DNA: TGTGCCAGCAGCGGATCTAGCGGGGGTGGGGGTGAGCAGTTCTTC
CDR3: CASSGSSGGGGEQFF

size: -
V: TRBV27
D: -
J: TRBJ2-1
DNA: TGTGCCAGCAGGGGGCGGAGCAGGGGAGGGAATGAGCAGTTCTTC
CDR3: CASRGRSRGGNEQFF

size: -
V: TRBV5-1
D: -
J: TRBJ2-5
DNA: TGCGCCAGCAGCTTGGCGGCAGGGCTGGCACAGACCCAGTACTTC
CDR3: CASSLAAGLAQTQYF

size: few
V: TRBV12-3/TRBV12-4
D: -
J: TRBJ2-2
DNA: TGTGCCAGCAGCTCCGGACTCCCTATCGGGGAGCTGTTTTTT
CDR3: CASSSGLPIGELFF

size: few
V: TRBV7-9
D: -
J: TRBJ1-1
DNA: TGTGCCAGCAGCTTAATTCAGGAGGAAGCTTTCTTT
CDR3: CASSLIQEEAFF

size: -
V: TRBV7-9
D: -
J: TRBJ2-7
DNA: TGTGCCAGCACCAGTAGCGGAATAACCTACGAGCAGTACTTC
CDR3: CASTSSGITYEQYF

size: -
V: TRBV7-2
D: -
J: TRBJ2-4
DNA: TGTGCCAGCAGCCGCGGCCGAGCCGAGACCAAAAACATTCAGTACTTC
CDR3: CASSRGRAETKNIQYF

size: -
V: TRBV29-1
D: -
J: TRBJ2-2
DNA: TGCAGCGTTGATAGTGCCGTCGGGGAGCTGTTTTTT
CDR3: CSVDSAVGELFF

size: few
V: TRBV30
D: -
J: TRBJ2-7
DNA: TGTGCCTGGAGTGTACTTGGCAGGGCGGGCCACGAGCAGTACTTC
CDR3: CAWSVLGRAGHEQYF

size: many
V: TRBV9
D: TRBD2
J: TRBJ2-7
DNA: TGTGCCAGCAGCCCCCGACTAGCGGGAGTCTACGAGCAGTACTTC
CDR3: CASSPRLAGVYEQYF

size: -
V: TRBV7-9
D: -
J: TRBJ1-2
DNA: TGTGCCAGCAGCTCAAGACAGAGCTACACCTTC
CDR3: CASSSRQSYTF

size: few
V: TRBV20-1
D: -
J: TRBJ2-7
DNA: TGCAGTGCTAGTCTTGGGACGGGTGTAATAGAGCAGTACTTC
CDR3: CSASLGTGVIEQYF

size: -
V: TRBV20-1
D: -
J: TRBJ2-5
DNA: TGCAGTGCTAGGGCTAGGTCCGCGGGCAAAGAGACCCAGTACTTC
CDR3: CSARARSAGKETQYF

size: few
V: TRBV7-9
D: -
J: TRBJ2-3
DNA: TGTGCCAGCAGCTTCTGGCAAACTACCACAGATACGCAGTATTTT
CDR3: CASSFWQTTTDTQYF

size: few
V: TRBV20-1
D: -
J: TRBJ2-5
DNA: TGCAGTGCTAGCGGGAGTGGAGAGACCCAGTACTTC
CDR3: CSASGSGETQYF

size: few
V: TRBV7-2
D: TRBD2
J: TRBJ2-1
DNA: TGTGCCAGCAGCGGAAGCGGGGGTCACAATGAGCAGTTCTTC
CDR3: CASSGSGGHNEQFF

size: -
V: TRBV20-1
D: TRBD1
J: TRBJ1-2
DNA: TGCAGTGTTGGGACAGAGCATGGCTACACCTTC
CDR3: CSVGTEHGYTF

size: few
V: TRBV6-4
D: -
J: TRBJ2-1
DNA: TGTGCCAGCAGTATCCAGCGAGGGGTCCCCTACAATGAGCAGTTCTTC
CDR3: CASSIQRGVPYNEQFF

size: -
V: TRBV6-1
D: -
J: TRBJ2-1
DNA: TGTGCCAGCACCCCTCCGGGGAGTTCGGGTGAGCAGTTCTTC
CDR3: CASTPPGSSGEQFF

size: many
V: TRBV12-3/TRBV12-4
D: TRBD1
J: TRBJ1-2
DNA: TGTGCCAGCAAAATAAGGGGCAGGGGGGACTATGGCTACACCTTC
CDR3: CASKIRGRGDYGYTF

size: -
V: TRBV10-3
D: TRBD1
J: TRBJ1-1
DNA: TGTGCCATCAGTCCGACAGGGGCGGGGACTGAAGCTTTCTTT
CDR3: CAISPTGAGTEAFF